These 8 T cell receptor beta chains share one sample of origin, sequenced in a study of shared clonotypes between healthy human individuals. Assay: immunoSEQ multiplex PCR; the TCRdb copy retains only in-frame clones and omits some. Here the sample spans more than 2,000,000 clones, approximately 90% being singletons. The source material was naive CD4+ T cells sorted from blood. Subset here: CD45RA+ positively selected. These receptors came from a man aged 18 to 30 in good health.

The chain uses TRBV10-3 and TRBJ2-7; the D is unclear. Germline CDR1 is ENHRY and CDR2 is SYGVKD. V dropped 11 bases and J dropped 3 bases, with 14 bases sitting between them. This CDR3 region has 12 residues. CDR3 DNA: TGTGCCGCCGCGGACGGAAACTACGAGCAGTACTTC. Its translation: CAAADGNYEQYF.

This clone was detected only once. The V call is TRBV6-5, the J call TRBJ1-2, with D unresolved. The length of the CDR3 is 15 residues. With 3 bases removed from V and 2 bases from J, the gap between germline ends came to 13 bases. Germline V gene data show CDR1 as MNHEY and CDR2 as SVGAGI. DNA of the CDR3: TGTGCCAGCAGTTATCGACGGATACAAAACTATGGCTACACCTTC. Encoded protein: CASSYRRIQNYGYTF.

This chain joins TRBV13 and TRBJ2-1; D perhaps matches TRBD2 (5 bases). The CDR3 has 14 residues. The germline V gene has CDR1 PRHDT and CDR2 FYEKMQ (reference sequence). V lost 5 bases and J lost 8, with 16 bases in between. CDR3 amino acids: CASSSSRGPHEQFF. In nucleotides, the CDR3 is TGTGCCAGCAGCAGTTCTAGAGGGCCCCATGAGCAGTTCTTC. Full variable domain (outside the CDR3, taken from reference TRBV13 and TRBJ2-1): AAGVIQSPRHLIKEKRETATLKCYPIPRHDTVYWYQQGPGQDPQFLISFYEKMQSDKGSIPDRFSAQQFSDYHSELNMSSLELGDSALYFCASSSSRGPHEQFFGPGTRLTVL.

The rearrangement uses TRBV6-1 and TRBJ1-5, with 11 bases lining up with TRBD1. CDR1 MNHNS and CDR2 SASEGT come from the germline V gene. The CDR3 totals 18 residues. Trimming at V came to 4 bases and at J to 0 bases, leaving 8 bases not matched to a gene. CDR3 nucleotide sequence: TGTGCCAGCAGTGGAGGGACAGGGGGTTCTATTAGCAATCAGCCCCAGCATTTT. Protein product: CASSGGTGGSISNQPQHF.

This clone was seen just once. The genes are TRBV19 and TRBJ1-1; D might be TRBD1 (5 bases). In germline, CDR1 is LNHDA, CDR2 SQIVND (reference sequence). V dropped 6 bases and J dropped 5 bases, with 16 bases sitting between them. There are 14 residues in the CDR3. The CDR3 DNA follows: TGTGCCAGTAGACTCCAGGGAGAAGGGACTGAAGCTTTCTTT. It translates to CASRLQGEGTEAFF.

The chain carries TRBV19 and TRBJ1-5, with unresolved D. The ends were cut back, 4 bases at V and 3 bases at J, with 10 bases in the middle. The CDR3 runs 14 residues. Germline V CDR1 and CDR2: LNHDA, SQIVND (reference sequence). The CDR3 here is CASSRRKNNQPQHF. CDR3 DNA sequence: TGTGCCAGTAGTAGGCGCAAAAACAATCAGCCCCAGCATTTT.

In its sample, this clone was seen a few times. CDR3 loop: CASRRLAGANVLTF. The CDR3 coding sequence is TGTGCCTCCCGTAGGCTAGCTGGGGCCAACGTCCTGACTTTC. V gene TRBV19 combines with J gene TRBJ2-6; D is uncertain. Trimming took 11 bases from V and 2 from J, leaving 13 bases between them. Germline V CDR1 and CDR2: LNHDA, SQIVND (reference sequence). The CDR3 is 14 residues long.

The V and J genes are TRBV28 and TRBJ2-2; D might be TRBD1 (5 bases). CDR3 size: 15 residues. Trimming cost V 3 bases and J 1 base, with 9 bases left between them. CDR1 and CDR2 (germline): MDHEN, SYDVKM. The DNA for the CDR3 is TGTGCCAGCAGTTTGCGGCAGGGGAACACCGGGGAGCTGTTTTTT. It specifies CASSLRQGNTGELFF.